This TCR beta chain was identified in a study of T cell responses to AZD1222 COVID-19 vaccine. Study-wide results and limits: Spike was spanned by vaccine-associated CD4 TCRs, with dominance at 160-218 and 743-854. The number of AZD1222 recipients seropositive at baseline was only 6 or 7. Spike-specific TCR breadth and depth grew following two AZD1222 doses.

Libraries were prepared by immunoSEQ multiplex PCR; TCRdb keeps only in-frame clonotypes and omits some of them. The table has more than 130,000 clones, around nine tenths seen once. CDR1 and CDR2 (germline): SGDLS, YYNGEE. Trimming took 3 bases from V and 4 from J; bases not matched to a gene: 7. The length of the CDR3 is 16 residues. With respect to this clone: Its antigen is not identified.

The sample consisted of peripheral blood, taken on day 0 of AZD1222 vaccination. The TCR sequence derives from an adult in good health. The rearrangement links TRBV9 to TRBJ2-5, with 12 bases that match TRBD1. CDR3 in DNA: TGTGCCAGCAGCGAATTGGGACAGGGGGCCGGAGAGACCCAGTACTTC. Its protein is CASSELGQGAGETQYF.